Listed below are T cell receptor beta chains from one sample, sequenced in a study of T cell clonotyping in hematopoietic cell transplantation. The table came from immunoSEQ multiplex PCR; TCRdb's copy has only in-frame clones and leaves some out. The table shows about 36,000 clones, with 95% occurring only once. The sequencing here drew on peripheral blood mononuclear cells, taken before stem cell transplant. Source of these receptors: a man aged 40-55 years with chronic myeloid leukemia. Some clones in this sample may be carry-over from other donors' samples. Each CDR3 is given with its conserved first and last residue. D genes are given only for firm matches. Not every row has a clone size; where given, it reads once, few, many or a size class.

clone_size d_call j_call v_call cdr3_aa cdr3_nt
. . TRBJ2-1 TRBV9 CASSVSLPPLGGKIYNEQFF TGTGCCAGCAGCGTTTCCCTACCCCCACTAGGCGGGAAGATCTACAATGAGCAGTTCTTC
. . TRBJ2-7 TRBV28 CASIRGNPYEQYF TGTGCCAGCATTCGGGGAAACCCCTACGAGCAGTACTTC
. TRBD1 TRBJ1-1 TRBV7-2 CASSLAHRGSTEAFF TGTGCCAGCAGCTTAGCTCACAGGGGTAGCACTGAAGCTTTCTTT
. . TRBJ1-5 TRBV2 CASSYGRQINQPQHF TGTGCCAGCTCCTACGGGAGACAGATCAATCAGCCCCAGCATTTT
once . TRBJ2-7 TRBV30 CAWRSIGVYEQYF TGTGCCTGGAGAAGTATAGGGGTCTACGAGCAGTACTTC
. . TRBJ2-3 TRBV5-1 CASSLRGTRTDTQYF TGCGCCAGCAGCTTGAGGGGGACACGCACAGATACGCAGTATTTT
. . TRBJ2-5 TRBV4-3 CASSQEAQGITTQYF TGCGCCAGCAGCCAAGAGGCGCAGGGGATTACGACCCAGTACTTC
. . TRBJ2-3 TRBV5-1 CASSSDRRDTQYF TGCGCCAGCAGCTCCGACCGAAGAGATACGCAGTATTTT
. . TRBJ1-6 TRBV25-1 CASSGGWSYSPLHF TGTGCCAGCAGTGGAGGTTGGTCCTATTCACCCCTCCACTTT
. . TRBJ1-5 TRBV21-1 CATPERSHCRPQHF TGTGCCACCCCCGAAAGGTCCCATTGCCGGCCCCAGCATTTT
. TRBD1 TRBJ1-2 TRBV19 CASTPGTGSNYGYTF TGTGCCAGTACCCCCGGGACAGGGTCCAACTATGGCTACACCTTC
. . TRBJ1-2 TRBV18 CASSPGGAGSVRGYTF TGTGCCAGCTCCCCGGGTGGGGCAGGCTCCGTGCGTGGCTACACCTTC
. . TRBJ2-2 TRBV7-9 CASNRRRNTGELFF TGTGCCAGCAACCGGCGGCGGAACACCGGGGAGCTGTTTTTT
. TRBD1 TRBJ2-7 TRBV7-9 CASSSTSDRGASYEQYF TGTGCCAGCAGCTCAACTTCGGACAGGGGAGCCTCCTACGAGCAGTACTTC
. . TRBJ1-5 TRBV5-6 CASSLRVSRQPQHF TGTGCCAGCAGCTTGAGAGTTTCTAGGCAGCCCCAGCATTTT
. TRBD2 TRBJ2-3 TRBV13 CASSLSGTSGVSGGDTQYF TGTGCCAGCAGCCTCTCCGGGACTAGCGGGGTATCTGGAGGAGATACGCAGTATTTT
. TRBD1 TRBJ1-6 TRBV5-8 CASIDRGNNSPLHF TGTGCCAGCATCGACAGGGGTAATAATTCACCCCTCCACTTT
. TRBD1 TRBJ1-2 TRBV5-4 CASSGGGQGVLYNYGYTF TGTGCCAGCAGCGGGGGGGGACAGGGCGTTCTGTATAACTATGGCTACACCTTC